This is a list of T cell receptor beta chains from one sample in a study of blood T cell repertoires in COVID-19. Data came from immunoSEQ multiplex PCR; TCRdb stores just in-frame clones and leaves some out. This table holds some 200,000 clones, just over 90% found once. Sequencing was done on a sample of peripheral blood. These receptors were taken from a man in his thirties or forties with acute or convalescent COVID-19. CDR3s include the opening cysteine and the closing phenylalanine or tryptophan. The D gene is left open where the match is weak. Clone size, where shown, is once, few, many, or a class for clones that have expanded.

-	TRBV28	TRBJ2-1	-	TGTGCCAGCAGTTTATGGGACAGTGTGGTCAATGAGCAGTTCTTC	CASSLWDSVVNEQFF
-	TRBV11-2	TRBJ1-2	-	TGTGCCAGCAGCCAAAGGGGGGGCAGTTATGGCTACACCTTC	CASSQRGGSYGYTF
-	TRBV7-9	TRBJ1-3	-	TGTGCCAGCAGCCCCAACGGCGGGAACACCATATATTTT	CASSPNGGNTIYF
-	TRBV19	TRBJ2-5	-	TGTGCCAGTAGCGATCAGGGGCTCGGGAAGACCCAGTACTTC	CASSDQGLGKTQYF
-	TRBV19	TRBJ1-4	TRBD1	TGTGCCAGTAGTCCGAGAACAGGGGCCAGGGAAAAACTGTTTTTT	CASSPRTGAREKLFF
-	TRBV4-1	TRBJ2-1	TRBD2	TGCGCCAGCAGCCTATCTAGCGGGGGGTATTATGAGCAGTTCTTC	CASSLSSGGYYEQFF
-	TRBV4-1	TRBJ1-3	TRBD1	TGCGCCAGCAGCCGAGGGGGACAGGGGTCTGGAAACACCATATATTTT	CASSRGGQGSGNTIYF
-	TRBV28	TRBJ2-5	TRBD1	TGTGCCAGCAGGTCGCCGGGACAGGGGGCGCGGGAGACCCAGTACTTC	CASRSPGQGARETQYF
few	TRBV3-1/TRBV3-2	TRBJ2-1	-	TGTGCCAGCTCAGGGGACCAAAACTCCTACAATGAGCAGTTCTTC	CASSGDQNSYNEQFF
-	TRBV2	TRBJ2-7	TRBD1	TGTGCCAGCACCCCTTGGGACAGGGGACGCGAGCAGTACTTC	CASTPWDRGREQYF
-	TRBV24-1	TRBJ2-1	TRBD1	TGTGCCACCAGTGATTCCGGGACAGGGCGGAAAAATGAGCAGTTCTTC	CATSDSGTGRKNEQFF
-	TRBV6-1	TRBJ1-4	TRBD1	TGTGCCAGCAGTGAAAACATTGCGGACAGGGCATACGGGATTTTT	CASSENIADRAYGIF
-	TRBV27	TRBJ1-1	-	TGTGCCAGCAGTTTCGGGGGGTTGGCTTTCTTT	CASSFGGLAFF
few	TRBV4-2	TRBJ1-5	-	TGTGCCAGCAGCCAAGTTCAGTTGAATCAGCCCCAGCATTTT	CASSQVQLNQPQHF
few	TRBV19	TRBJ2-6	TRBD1	TGTGCCAGTAGAAAATCCTCGCGACAGGGTTCTGGGGCCAACGTCCTGACTTTC	CASRKSSRQGSGANVLTF
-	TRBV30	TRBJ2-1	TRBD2	TGTGCCTGGAGTTCCCCGGGACTAGGAGTCAATGAGCAGTTCTTC	CAWSSPGLGVNEQFF
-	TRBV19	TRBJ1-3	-	TGTGCCAGTAGTAAACGGGTCTCTGGAAACACCATATATTTT	CASSKRVSGNTIYF
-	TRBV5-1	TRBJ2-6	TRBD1	TGCGCCAGCAGAGGGTGGGACAGTCTTGCTGGGGCCAACGTCCTGACTTTC	CASRGWDSLAGANVLTF
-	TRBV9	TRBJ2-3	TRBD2	TGTGCCAGCAGCAAACTAACCGGGACTAGCGGGAGCACAGATACGCAGTATTTT	CASSKLTGTSGSTDTQYF
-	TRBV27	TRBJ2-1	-	TGTGCCAGCAGTTCAATACTAGGGACATGGGGGGGTAATGAGCAGTTCTTC	CASSSILGTWGGNEQFF
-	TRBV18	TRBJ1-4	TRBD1	TGTGCCAGCTCACTATCCCCCGGGACAGCTAATGAAAAACTGTTTTTT	CASSLSPGTANEKLFF
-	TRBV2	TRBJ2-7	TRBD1	TGTGCCAGCAATAGACAGGGGGTTACCTACGAGCAGTACTTC	CASNRQGVTYEQYF
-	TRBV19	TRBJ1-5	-	TGTGCCAGTACCCTCATCGCCGACAGTTCTCATAGCAATCAGCCCCAGCATTTT	CASTLIADSSHSNQPQHF
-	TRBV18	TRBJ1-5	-	TGTGCCAGCTCACCGGCAGGGGATAGCAATCAGCCCCAGCATTTT	CASSPAGDSNQPQHF
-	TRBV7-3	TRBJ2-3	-	TGTGCCAGCAGCTTAACGGGGCAGGGAACAGATACGCAGTATTTT	CASSLTGQGTDTQYF
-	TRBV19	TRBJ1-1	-	TGTGCCAGTAGTATAACATTGAACACTGAAGCTTTCTTT	CASSITLNTEAFF
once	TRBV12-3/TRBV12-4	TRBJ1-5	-	TGTGCCAGCAGTTTAAAGGGGCAGCCCCAGCATTTT	CASSLKGQPQHF
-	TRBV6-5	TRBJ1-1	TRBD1	TGTGCCAGCACCTCAGGGACAGCGAACACTGAAGCTTTCTTT	CASTSGTANTEAFF
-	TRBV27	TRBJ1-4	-	TGTGCCAGCAGTTCTGGGACATGGCATGAAAAACTGTTTTTT	CASSSGTWHEKLFF
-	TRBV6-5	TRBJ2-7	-	TGTGCCAGCAGTAACGGACACCCCCCCTACGAGCAGTACTTC	CASSNGHPPYEQYF
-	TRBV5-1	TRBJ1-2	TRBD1	TGCGCCAGCAGCCACGACAGGGGGCGGAACTATGGCTACACCTTC	CASSHDRGRNYGYTF
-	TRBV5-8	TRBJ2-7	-	TGTGCCAGCAGCCAAGGAGGGCTCGGGCAGTACTTC	CASSQGGLGQYF
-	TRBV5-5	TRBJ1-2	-	TGTGCCAGCAGCCAGGGGACGGTTTCATCCTATGGCTACACCTTC	CASSQGTVSSYGYTF
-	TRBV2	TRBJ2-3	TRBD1	TGTGCCAGCATCTCCCGGGACAGAGGCACAGATACGCAGTATTTT	CASISRDRGTDTQYF
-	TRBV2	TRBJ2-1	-	TGTGCCAGCAGTTACTACAATGAGCAGTTCTTC	CASSYYNEQFF
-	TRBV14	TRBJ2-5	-	TGTGCCAGCAGCCCCTCAGGGCAAGAGACCCAGTACTTC	CASSPSGQETQYF
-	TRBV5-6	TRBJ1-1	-	TGTGCCAGCAGATTAGAGGGGAACACTGAAGCTTTCTTT	CASRLEGNTEAFF
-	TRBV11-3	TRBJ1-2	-	TGTGCCAGCAGCTTAGATAAATCGACAGGAGGTTATGGCTACACCTTC	CASSLDKSTGGYGYTF
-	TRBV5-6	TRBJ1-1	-	TGTGCCAGCAGCTCCCAAGACTGGGAGGCTTTCTTT	CASSSQDWEAFF
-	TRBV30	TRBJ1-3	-	TGTGCCTCCTCGCGGCACACTGGAAACACCATATATTTT	CASSRHTGNTIYF
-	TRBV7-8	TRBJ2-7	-	TGTGCCAGCAGCTCGACAGGCCCGACATCCTACGAGCAGTACTTC	CASSSTGPTSYEQYF
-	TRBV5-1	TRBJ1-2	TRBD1	TGCGCCAGCAGCTACAACCTACAGGGGAACTATGGCTACACCTTC	CASSYNLQGNYGYTF
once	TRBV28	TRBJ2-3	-	TGTGCCAGCAGCCCCCTGAGGGCCCAGTATTTT	CASSPLRAQYF
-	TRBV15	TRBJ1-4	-	TGTGCCACCAGCAACTTACAGGGAGCTAATGAAAAACTGTTTTTT	CATSNLQGANEKLFF
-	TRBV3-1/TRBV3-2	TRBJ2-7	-	TGTGCCAGCAGCCAAATGGCCTCGGGGAACTCCTACGAGCAGTACTTC	CASSQMASGNSYEQYF
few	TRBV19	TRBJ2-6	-	TGTGCCAGTAGCCGAATCTGGGAGAGCTCTGGGGCCAACGTCCTGACTTTC	CASSRIWESSGANVLTF
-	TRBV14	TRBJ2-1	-	TGTGCCAGCGGCGGCGGGGCGGAAACCTACAATGAGCAGTTCTTC	CASGGGAETYNEQFF
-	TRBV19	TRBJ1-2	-	TGTGCCAGTAGTGTTCAGGACGGGGCTAACTATGGCTACACCTTC	CASSVQDGANYGYTF